This T cell receptor (beta chain) appears in the sequencing data of a study of shared clonotypes between healthy human individuals. V lost 0 bases to trimming and J lost 5 bases, with 10 bases between them. Germline CDR1 is SGHRS and CDR2 is YFSETQ. CDR3 length: 14 residues. Each unsorted PBMC replicate got 300 ng genomic DNA, around 30,000 genomes. Clones were read by immunoSEQ multiplex PCR, and TCRdb kept only the in-frame ones, dropping some. This sample has some 480,000 clones, with roughly 85% found just once. The rearrangement links TRBV5-1 to TRBJ2-3, with D hard to call. The TCR originated in a woman in her forties in good health. Some clones in this sample may be carry-over from other donors' samples. Source material: PBMCs. The CDR3: CASSLDRPGDTQYF. CDR3 bases: TGCGCCAGCAGCTTGGATCGCCCGGGAGATACGCAGTATTTT. The full variable domain, its missing parts supplied by reference TRBV5-1 and TRBJ2-3, is KAGVTQTPRYLIKTRGQQVTLSCSPISGHRSVSWYQQTPGQGLQFLFEYFSETQRNKGNFPGRFSGRQFSNSRSEMNVSTLELGDSALYLCASSLDRPGDTQYFGPGTRLTVL.